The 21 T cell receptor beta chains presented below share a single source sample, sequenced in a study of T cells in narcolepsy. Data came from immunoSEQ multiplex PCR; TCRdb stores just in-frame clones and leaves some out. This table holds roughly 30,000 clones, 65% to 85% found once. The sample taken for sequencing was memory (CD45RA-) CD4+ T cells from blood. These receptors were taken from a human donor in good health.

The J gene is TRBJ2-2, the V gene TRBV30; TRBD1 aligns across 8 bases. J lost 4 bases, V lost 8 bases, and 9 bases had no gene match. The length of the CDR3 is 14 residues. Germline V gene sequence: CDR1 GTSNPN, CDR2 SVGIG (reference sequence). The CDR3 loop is CAQQGGSPTGELFF. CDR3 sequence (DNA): TGTGCCCAACAGGGGGGCTCTCCCACCGGGGAGCTGTTTTTT.

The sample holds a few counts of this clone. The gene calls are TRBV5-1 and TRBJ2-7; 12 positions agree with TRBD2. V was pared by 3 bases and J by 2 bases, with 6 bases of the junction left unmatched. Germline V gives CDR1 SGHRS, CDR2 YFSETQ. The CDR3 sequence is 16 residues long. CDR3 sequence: CASSSIPSGRAYEQYF. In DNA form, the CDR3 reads TGCGCCAGCAGCTCTATACCTAGCGGGAGGGCCTACGAGCAGTACTTC.

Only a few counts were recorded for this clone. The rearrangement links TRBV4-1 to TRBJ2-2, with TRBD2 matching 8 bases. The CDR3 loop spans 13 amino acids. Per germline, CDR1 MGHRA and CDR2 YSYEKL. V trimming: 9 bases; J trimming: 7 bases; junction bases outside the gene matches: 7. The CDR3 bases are TGCGCCAGTAAGCGGGAGCTTGGCGGGGAGCTGTTTTTT. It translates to CASKRELGGELFF.

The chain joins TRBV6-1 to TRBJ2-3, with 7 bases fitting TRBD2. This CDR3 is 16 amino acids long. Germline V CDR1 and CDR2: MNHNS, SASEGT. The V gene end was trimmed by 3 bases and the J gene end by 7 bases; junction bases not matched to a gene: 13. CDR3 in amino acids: CASSDEPAGLLNTQYF. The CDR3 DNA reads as TGTGCCAGCAGTGACGAGCCAGCGGGATTGTTGAATACGCAGTATTTT.

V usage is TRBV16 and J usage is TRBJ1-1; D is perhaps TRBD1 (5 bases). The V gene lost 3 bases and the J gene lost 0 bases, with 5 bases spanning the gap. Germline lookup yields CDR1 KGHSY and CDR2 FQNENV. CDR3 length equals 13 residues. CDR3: CASSQTVNTEAFF. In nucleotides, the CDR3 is TGTGCCAGCAGCCAGACAGTGAACACTGAAGCTTTCTTT.

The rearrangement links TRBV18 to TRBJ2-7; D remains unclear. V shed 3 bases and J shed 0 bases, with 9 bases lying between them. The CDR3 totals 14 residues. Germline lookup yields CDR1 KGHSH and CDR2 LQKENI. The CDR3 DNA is TGTGCCAGCTCACCGACCTTTAGCTCCTACGAGCAGTACTTC. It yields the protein CASSPTFSSYEQYF.

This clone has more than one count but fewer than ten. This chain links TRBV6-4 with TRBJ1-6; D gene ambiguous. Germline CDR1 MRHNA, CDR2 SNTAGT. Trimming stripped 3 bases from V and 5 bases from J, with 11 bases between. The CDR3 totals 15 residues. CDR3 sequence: CASSEGLGNNSPLHF. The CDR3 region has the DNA TGTGCCAGCAGTGAAGGTCTGGGGAATAATTCACCCCTCCACTTT.

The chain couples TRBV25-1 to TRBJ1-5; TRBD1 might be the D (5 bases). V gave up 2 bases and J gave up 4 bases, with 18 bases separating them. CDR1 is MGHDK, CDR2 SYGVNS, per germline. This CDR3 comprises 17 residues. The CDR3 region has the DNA TGTGCCAGCAGTGAAACGGGACGAGGGGAGGCGAATCAGCCCCAGCATTTT. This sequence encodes CASSETGRGEANQPQHF.

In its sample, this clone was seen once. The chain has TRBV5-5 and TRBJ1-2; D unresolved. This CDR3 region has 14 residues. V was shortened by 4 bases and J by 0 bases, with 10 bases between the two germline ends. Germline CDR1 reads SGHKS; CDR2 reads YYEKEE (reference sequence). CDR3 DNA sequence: TGTGCCAGCAGCCATGATACAGCTAACTATGGCTACACCTTC. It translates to CASSHDTANYGYTF.

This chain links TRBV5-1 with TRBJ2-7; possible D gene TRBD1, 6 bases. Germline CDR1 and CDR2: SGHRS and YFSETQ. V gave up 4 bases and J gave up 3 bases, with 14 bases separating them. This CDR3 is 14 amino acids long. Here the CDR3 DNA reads TGCGCCAGCAGCCAGAGCACAGGGTTCTACGAGCAGTACTTC. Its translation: CASSQSTGFYEQYF.

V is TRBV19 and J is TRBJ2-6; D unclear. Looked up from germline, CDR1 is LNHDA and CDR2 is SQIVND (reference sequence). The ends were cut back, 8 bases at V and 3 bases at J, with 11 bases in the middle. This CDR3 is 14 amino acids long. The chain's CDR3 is CASAFPGGANVLTF. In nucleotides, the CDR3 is TGTGCCAGTGCCTTTCCTGGTGGGGCCAACGTCCTGACTTTC.

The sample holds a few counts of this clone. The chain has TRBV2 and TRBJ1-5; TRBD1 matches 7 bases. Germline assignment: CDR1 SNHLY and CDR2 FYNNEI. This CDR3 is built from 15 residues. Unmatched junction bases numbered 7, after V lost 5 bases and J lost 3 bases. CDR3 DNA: TGTGCCAGCAGTTGGGACAGCCAGGCCAATCAGCCCCAGCATTTT. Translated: CASSWDSQANQPQHF.

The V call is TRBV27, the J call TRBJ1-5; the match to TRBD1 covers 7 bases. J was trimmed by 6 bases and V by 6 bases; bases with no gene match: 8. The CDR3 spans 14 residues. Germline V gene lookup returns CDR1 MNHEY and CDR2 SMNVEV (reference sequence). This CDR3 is CASRYRGSGQPQHF. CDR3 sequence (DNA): TGTGCCAGCAGATACAGGGGAAGCGGTCAGCCCCAGCATTTT.

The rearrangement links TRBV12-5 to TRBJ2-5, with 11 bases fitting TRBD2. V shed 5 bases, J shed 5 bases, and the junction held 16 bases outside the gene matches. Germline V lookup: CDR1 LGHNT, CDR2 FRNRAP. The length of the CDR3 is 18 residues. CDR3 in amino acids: CASGGDIAGGPRYETQYF. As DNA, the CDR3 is TGTGCTAGTGGTGGGGATATAGCGGGAGGGCCACGGTACGAGACCCAGTACTTC.

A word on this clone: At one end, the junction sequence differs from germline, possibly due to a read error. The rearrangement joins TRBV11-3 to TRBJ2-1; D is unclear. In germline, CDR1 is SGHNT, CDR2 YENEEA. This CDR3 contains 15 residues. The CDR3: CASSFELGGYNGQFF. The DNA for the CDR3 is TGTGCCAGCAGCTTTGAGCTAGGTGGTTACAATGGGCAGTTCTTC. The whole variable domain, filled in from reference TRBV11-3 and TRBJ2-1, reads EAGVVQSPRYKIIEKKQPVAFWCNPISGHNTLYWYLQNLGQGPELLIRYENEEAVDDSQLPKDRFSAERLKGVDSTLKIQPAELGDSAVYLCASSFELGGYNGQFFGPGTRLTVL.

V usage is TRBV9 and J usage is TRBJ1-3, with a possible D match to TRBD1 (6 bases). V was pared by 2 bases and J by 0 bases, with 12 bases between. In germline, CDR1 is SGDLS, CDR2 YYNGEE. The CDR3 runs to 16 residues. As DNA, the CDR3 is TGTGCCAGCAGCGTTGATTGGGGGCCCTCTGGAAACACCATATATTTT. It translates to CASSVDWGPSGNTIYF.

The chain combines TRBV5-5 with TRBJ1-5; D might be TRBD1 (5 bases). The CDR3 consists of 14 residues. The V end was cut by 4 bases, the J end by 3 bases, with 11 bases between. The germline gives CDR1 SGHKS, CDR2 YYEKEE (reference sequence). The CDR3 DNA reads TGTGCCAGCAGCAGGGACGGCTACAATCAGCCCCAGCATTTT. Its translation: CASSRDGYNQPQHF.

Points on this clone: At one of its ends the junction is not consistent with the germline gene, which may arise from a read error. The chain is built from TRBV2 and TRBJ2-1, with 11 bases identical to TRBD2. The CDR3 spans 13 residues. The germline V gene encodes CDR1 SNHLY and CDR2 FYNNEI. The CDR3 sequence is CASSESTSGIQIF. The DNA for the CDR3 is TGTGCCAGCAGTGAATCGACTAGCGGGATTCAGATCTTC.

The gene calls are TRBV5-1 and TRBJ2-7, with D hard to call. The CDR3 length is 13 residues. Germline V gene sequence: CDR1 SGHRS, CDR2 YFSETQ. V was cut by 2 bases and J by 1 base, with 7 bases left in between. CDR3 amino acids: CASSLHQSYEQYF. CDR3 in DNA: TGCGCCAGCAGCTTACATCAGTCCTACGAGCAGTACTTC.

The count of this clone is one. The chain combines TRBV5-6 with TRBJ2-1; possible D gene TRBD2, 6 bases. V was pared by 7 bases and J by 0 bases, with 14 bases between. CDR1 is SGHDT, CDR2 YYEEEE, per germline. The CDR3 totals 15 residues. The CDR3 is CASGGLGSSYNEQFF. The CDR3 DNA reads TGTGCCAGCGGAGGCCTCGGGAGCTCCTACAATGAGCAGTTCTTC.

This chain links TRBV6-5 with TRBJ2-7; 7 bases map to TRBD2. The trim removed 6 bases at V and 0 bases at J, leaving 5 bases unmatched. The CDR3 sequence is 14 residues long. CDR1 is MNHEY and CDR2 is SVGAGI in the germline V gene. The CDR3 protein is CASSLGLGSYEQYF. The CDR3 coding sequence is TGTGCCAGCAGCCTAGGACTAGGCTCCTACGAGCAGTACTTC.